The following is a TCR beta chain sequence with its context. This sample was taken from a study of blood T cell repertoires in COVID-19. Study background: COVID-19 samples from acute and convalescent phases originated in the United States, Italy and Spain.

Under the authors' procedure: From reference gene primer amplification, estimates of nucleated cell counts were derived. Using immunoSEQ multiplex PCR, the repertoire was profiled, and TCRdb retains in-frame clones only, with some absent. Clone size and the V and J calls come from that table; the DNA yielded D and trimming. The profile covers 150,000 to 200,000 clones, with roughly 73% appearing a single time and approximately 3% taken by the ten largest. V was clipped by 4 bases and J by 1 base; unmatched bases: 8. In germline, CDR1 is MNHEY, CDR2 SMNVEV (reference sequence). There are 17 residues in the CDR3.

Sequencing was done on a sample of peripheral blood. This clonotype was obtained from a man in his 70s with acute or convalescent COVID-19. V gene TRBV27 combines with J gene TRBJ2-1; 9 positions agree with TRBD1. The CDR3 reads CASSSGTGIDSYNEQFF. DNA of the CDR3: TGTGCCAGCAGTTCTGGGACAGGGATAGATTCCTACAATGAGCAGTTCTTC.